These 16 T cell receptor beta chains originate from one sample sequenced in a study of T-cell memory formation after mild COVID-19. A single record per CDR3 protein comes from TCRdb applying MiXCR to the 5' RACE reads. This sample carries roughly 80,000 distinct CDR3 sequences, 20% to 30% of them seen once, and the ten largest clones take around 40%. Material for sequencing was PBMCs or a T cell subset sorted from them (not recorded which). These receptors all come from a man in his late teens or twenties who had mild COVID-19 (a few samples of this study predate the infection). Cell type and time point are not known.

CDR3 in DNA: TGCGCCAGCAGCTTATTCTTGAGGGGGCAGGAGTCAGATACGCAGTATTTT. This gives the protein CASSLFLRGQESDTQYF. V gene TRBV5-1 combines with J gene TRBJ2-3; TRBD1 aligns across 7 bases. V dropped 2 bases and J dropped 4; count of bases not matched to a gene: 13. Germline-derived CDR1 and CDR2 are SGHRS and YFSETQ. The CDR3 has 17 amino acids.

The rearrangement uses TRBV7-2 and TRBJ2-7, with TRBD2 identical over 8 bases. Per the germline V gene, CDR1 is SGHTA and CDR2 is FQGNSA. The CDR3 has 15 residues. Trimming at V came to 3 bases and at J to 3 bases, leaving 7 bases not matched to a gene. CDR3: CASSFSGLEFYEQYV. CDR3 DNA: TGTGCCAGCAGCTTCTCGGGACTAGAGTTCTACGAGCAGTACGTC.

The chain links TRBV6-2 or TRBV6-3 to TRBJ2-3; 9 positions agree with TRBD1. V lost 5 bases and J lost 2; bases outside the gene matches: 5. The CDR3 covers 15 residues. In germline, CDR1 is MNHEY, CDR2 SVGEGT. Here the CDR3 reads CASSRDRAATDTQYF. The DNA for the CDR3 is TGTGCCAGCAGTCGGGACAGGGCCGCCACAGATACGCAGTATTTT.

This clonotype was observed a few times. The chain carries TRBV19 and TRBJ2-1, with TRBD1 matching 7 bases. J gave up 5 bases and V 7 bases, and 5 bases lay outside the gene matches. The CDR3 runs 13 residues. From germline, CDR1 is LNHDA and CDR2 SQIVND (reference sequence). The CDR3 region has the DNA TGTGCCAGTATTGCGAGGGGGCACAATGAGCAGTTCTTC. It encodes CASIARGHNEQFF.

The chain recombines TRBV7-2 with TRBJ2-2, with TRBD2 as a possible D gene (7 bases). CDR1 and CDR2 from the germline V gene are SGHTA and FQGNSA. The ends were cut back, 5 bases at V and 10 bases at J, with 17 bases in the middle. This CDR3 region has 14 residues. The CDR3 DNA reads TGTGCCAGCAGCACGCCGGGGGGCGGTTTGGAGCTGTTTTTT. This sequence encodes CASSTPGGGLELFF.

This rearrangement joins TRBV6-2 or TRBV6-3 to TRBJ2-7; tentatively, D is TRBD1 or TRBD2 (5 bases each). Trimming took off 6 bases at V and 0 bases at J, with 15 bases between the two ends. Germline V gene data show CDR1 as MNHEY and CDR2 as SVGEGT. The CDR3 length is 15 residues. CDR3 residues: CASSPPGRSSYEQYV. CDR3 nucleotide sequence: TGTGCCAGCAGCCCCCCGGGACGTAGCTCCTACGAGCAGTACGTC.

V and J are TRBV29-1 and TRBJ1-2; D is possibly TRBD1 (5 bases). The germline CDR1 and CDR2 sequences are SQVTM and ANQGSEA. V was pared by 6 bases and J by 5 bases, with 10 bases between. The CDR3 sequence is 11 residues long. The CDR3 nucleotides read TGCAGCGTGCGAGGGGTGTATGGCTACACCTTC. Translation gives CSVRGVYGYTF.

This clonotype was found a few times. The chain joins TRBV5-1 to TRBJ1-1; D is perhaps TRBD1 (5 bases). Germline V gene sequence: CDR1 SGHRS, CDR2 YFSETQ. Trimming removed 1 base from V and 0 bases from J, with 22 bases in between. This CDR3 has 19 residues. The CDR3 spells CASSLFGRRRDSMNTEAFF. CDR3 coding DNA: TGCGCCAGCAGCTTGTTCGGCCGCCGAAGAGACAGCATGAACACTGAAGCTTTCTTT.

This rearrangement joins TRBV5-5 to TRBJ1-2; D is undetermined. Per germline, CDR1 SGHKS and CDR2 YYEKEE (reference sequence). This CDR3 contains 12 residues. Trimming removed 6 bases from V and 5 bases from J, with 11 bases in between. CDR3 sequence reads: CASTGIDYGYTF. The CDR3 DNA reads TGTGCCAGCACTGGTATTGATTATGGCTACACCTTC.

The chain combines TRBV6-5 with TRBJ2-5; a weak D match, TRBD2 (6 bases). Trimming pared 0 bases from V and 1 base from J, leaving 9 bases between. CDR1 and CDR2 from the germline V gene are MNHEY and SVGAGI. The CDR3 runs 15 residues. In DNA form, the CDR3 reads TGTGCCAGCAGTTACTCGGGCGGGGCCCAAGAGACCCAGTACTTC. It is translated as CASSYSGGAQETQYF.

This clonotype was detected only a few times. DNA for the CDR3: TGCGCCAGCAGCCAAGCCGCAGGTTTCAATCAGCCCCAGCATTTT. It codes for CASSQAAGFNQPQHF. The rearrangement uses TRBV4-3 and TRBJ1-5; D unresolved. Germline loops: CDR1 LGHNA, CDR2 YSLEER. CDR3 length: 15 residues. V was clipped by 1 base and J by 3 bases, with 10 bases between them.

The gene calls are TRBV4-1 and TRBJ1-1; D not certain. This CDR3 is built from 16 residues. V dropped 3 bases and J dropped 0 bases, with 14 bases sitting between them. Germline V CDR1 and CDR2: MGHRA, YSYEKL. CDR3 amino acids: CASSQNPGILNTEAFF. CDR3 in DNA: TGCGCCAGCAGCCAGAATCCGGGGATACTGAACACTGAAGCTTTCTTT.

There are a few counts of this clonotype. V usage is TRBV4-3 and J usage is TRBJ2-2; unclear D gene. The germline V and J ends were trimmed by 0 bases and 4 bases, with 6 bases remaining between them. This CDR3 contains 14 residues. Per germline, CDR1 LGHNA and CDR2 YSLEER. As DNA, the CDR3 is TGCGCCAGCAGCCAAGATGCACTCACCGGGGAGCTGTTTTTT. The encoded protein is CASSQDALTGELFF.

This clonotype has only one observation. V gene TRBV20-1 combines with J gene TRBJ2-7; D may be TRBD1 (6 bases). The germline V and J ends were trimmed by 0 bases and 7 bases, with 22 bases remaining between them. The CDR3 runs to 16 residues. Germline V gene sequence: CDR1 DFQATT, CDR2 SNEGSKA (reference sequence). The CDR3, as DNA: TGCAGTGCTAGAGAATGGACACAGGGCCGGGTGTGGGAGCAGTACTTC. This encodes CSAREWTQGRVWEQYF.

This clonotype has more than one count but fewer than ten. V is TRBV6-5 and J is TRBJ1-1; D unresolved. Germline values: CDR1 MNHEY, CDR2 SVGAGI. This CDR3 region has 13 residues. V lost 0 bases and J lost 4, with 6 bases in between. This CDR3 is CASSYSRITEAFF. CDR3 nucleotide sequence: TGTGCCAGCAGTTACTCGAGGATCACTGAAGCTTTCTTT.

This clonotype has only a few counts. The J gene is TRBJ2-5, the V gene TRBV6-2 or TRBV6-3; 12 bases are shared with TRBD1. V was clipped by 6 bases and J by 4 bases; unmatched bases: 3. The CDR3 totals 14 residues. From germline, CDR1 is MNHEY and CDR2 SVGEGT. The CDR3 nucleotides read TGTGCCAGCAGCCGGGACAGGGGGCGAGAGACCCAGTACTTC. As protein: CASSRDRGRETQYF.